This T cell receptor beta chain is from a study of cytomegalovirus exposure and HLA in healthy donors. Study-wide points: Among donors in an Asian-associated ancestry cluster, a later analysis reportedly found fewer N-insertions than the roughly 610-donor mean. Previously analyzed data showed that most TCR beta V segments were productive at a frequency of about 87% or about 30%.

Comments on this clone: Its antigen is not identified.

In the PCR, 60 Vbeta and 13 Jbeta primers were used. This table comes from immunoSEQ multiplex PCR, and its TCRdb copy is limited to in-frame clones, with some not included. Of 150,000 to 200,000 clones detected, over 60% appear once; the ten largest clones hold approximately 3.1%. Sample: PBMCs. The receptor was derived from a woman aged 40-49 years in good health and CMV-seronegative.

The CDR3 loop reads CASSILVGAQETQYF. The CDR3 DNA reads TGCGCCAGCAGTATCCTGGTGGGGGCCCAAGAGACCCAGTACTTC. The V and J genes are TRBV5-1 and TRBJ2-5; maybe TRBD1 (6 bases). Trimming stripped 5 bases from V and 1 base from J, with 15 bases between. The CDR3 spans 15 residues. Germline V CDR1 and CDR2: SGHRS, YFSETQ.